This paragraph covers one T cell receptor beta chain sequence. Germline CDR1 and CDR2: SNHLY and FYNNEI. The germline V and J ends were trimmed by 4 bases and 1 base, with 7 bases remaining between them. The CDR3 is 13 residues long. Sequenced by immunoSEQ multiplex PCR; TCRdb stores in-frame clones only, minus some. This sample has around 100,000 clones, with about 90% found just once. The sample originates from a study of blood T cell repertoires in COVID-19. In the study overall: Samples representing acute and convalescent COVID-19 were sourced from the United States, Italy and Spain. T cells, B-cell-depleted T cells, or PBMCs provided the cDNA or gDNA that served as material.

The V gene is TRBV2, the J gene TRBJ1-1; the D is unclear. Sequenced material: peripheral blood. This sequence originates from a woman aged 55-75 years with acute or convalescent COVID-19. This chain's CDR3 is CASSGGGNTEAFF. CDR3 coding DNA: TGTGCCAGCAGTGGAGGAGGGAACACTGAAGCTTTCTTT. Complete variable domain (other parts from reference TRBV2 and TRBJ1-1): EPEVTQTPSHQVTQMGQEVILRCVPISNHLYFYWYRQILGQKVEFLVSFYNNEISEKSEIFDDQFSVERPDGSNFTLKIRSTKLEDSAMYFCASSGGGNTEAFFGQGTRLTVV.